The 9 T cell receptor beta chains below come from one sample, sequenced in a study of blood T cell repertoires in COVID-19. TCRdb's table, derived via immunoSEQ multiplex PCR, lists solely in-frame clones and lacks some. The table lists under 200,000 clones, around 80% of them singletons. Material for sequencing was peripheral blood. The origin of the receptors is a man aged 55 to 70 with acute or convalescent COVID-19.

V is TRBV21-1 and J is TRBJ1-1; TRBD1, the D gene given by the table, was not confirmed from the DNA. TRBV21-1 is marked as a pseudogene. The CDR3 has 17 amino acids. The CDR3 loop is CASSKALAGGLNTEAFF. In nucleotides, the CDR3 is TGTGCCAGCAGCAAAGCGCTCGCAGGGGGGTTGAACACTGAAGCTTTCTTT.

The V gene is TRBV30, the J gene TRBJ2-7; unclear D gene. This CDR3 comprises 14 residues. Trimming took off 0 bases at V and 1 base at J, with 10 bases between the two ends. Germline values: CDR1 GTSNPN, CDR2 SVGIG (reference sequence). CDR3 DNA: TGTGCCTGGAGTGTAAGCGCTAGATCCTACGAGCAGTACTTC. Protein: CAWSVSARSYEQYF.

Concerning this clone itself: At one end the junction does not follow the germline gene, possibly because of a read error. The chain combines TRBV28 with TRBJ2-2, with a tentative D call TRBD2 (5 bases). CDR3 length equals 11 residues. Per germline, CDR1 MDHEN and CDR2 SYDVKM. The CDR3 loop reads CASRTTGKLFF. In DNA form, the CDR3 reads TGTGCCAGCAGGACTACCGGGAAGCTGTTTTTT. Full variable domain (missing parts from reference TRBV28 and TRBJ2-2): DVKVTQSSRYLVKRTGEKVFLECVQDMDHENMFWYRQDPGLGLRLIYFSYDVKMKEKGDIPEGYSVSREKKERFSLILESASTNQTSMYLCASRTTGKLFFGEGSRLTVL.

The V gene is TRBV11-2, the J gene TRBJ2-5; D perhaps matches TRBD2 (5 bases). The germline V and J ends were trimmed by 5 bases and 6 bases, with 16 bases remaining between them. The CDR3 runs to 14 residues. Germline loops: CDR1 SGHAT, CDR2 FQNNGV. CDR3 sequence (DNA): TGTGCCAGCAGCCAAGACCCGGGAAGAAAGACCCAGTACTTC. Translation: CASSQDPGRKTQYF.

The chain carries TRBV7-9 and TRBJ2-5; 7 bases line up with TRBD1. The CDR3 spans 16 residues. Germline CDR1 SEHNR, CDR2 FQNEAQ (reference sequence). The ends lost 5 bases at V and 4 bases at J; junction bases unmatched: 13. CDR3 DNA sequence: TGTGCCAGCAGCAGGGACCCTTACAGGGGACGAGAGACCCAGTACTTC. Its protein is CASSRDPYRGRETQYF.

This clone has just a few counts. The chain joins TRBV14 to TRBJ2-1; D possibly corresponds to TRBD1 (6 bases). CDR1 SGHDN and CDR2 FVKESK come from the germline V gene. Trimming shortened V by 2 bases and J by 0 bases, and 8 bases separated the two germline ends. The CDR3 contains 15 residues. The CDR3 DNA follows: TGTGCCAGCAGCCAAACAGGGAGCTCCTACAATGAGCAGTTCTTC. Translation gives CASSQTGSSYNEQFF.

This clone was counted a single time. The chain has TRBV6-5 and TRBJ1-5; 8 positions match TRBD1. V dropped 2 bases and J dropped 10; count of bases not matched to a gene: 7. CDR1 is MNHEY and CDR2 is SVGAGI in the germline V gene. The CDR3 is made up of 14 amino acids. CDR3 region: CASSYGQGARPQHF. CDR3 bases: TGTGCCAGCAGTTACGGGCAGGGGGCTAGACCCCAGCATTTT.

This sequence joins TRBV4-1 and TRBJ1-1; no reliable D call. Trimming shortened V by 1 base and J by 3 bases, and 6 bases separated the two germline ends. Germline lookup yields CDR1 MGHRA and CDR2 YSYEKL. The CDR3 has 13 residues. The CDR3: CASSQGVYTEAFF. The CDR3 region has the DNA TGCGCCAGCAGCCAAGGAGTTTACACTGAAGCTTTCTTT.

V usage is TRBV5-1 and J usage is TRBJ2-2, with TRBD1 matching over 7 bases. From germline, CDR1 is SGHRS and CDR2 YFSETQ. This CDR3 has 15 amino acids. V was pared by 0 bases and J by 4 bases, with 3 bases of the junction left unmatched. The CDR3 is CASSLGAGGTGELFF. CDR3 nucleotides: TGCGCCAGCAGCTTGGGGGCAGGGGGCACCGGGGAGCTGTTTTTT.